One sample yielded the 11 T cell receptor beta chains listed below, sequenced in a study of tumor-infiltrating lymphocytes in primary liver carcinoma. Starting material of 450 to 500 ng total RNA yielded TCR beta cDNA via a constant-region primer. Slightly modified ARM-PCR with three nested multiplex PCR rounds yielded TCR beta libraries. The first two PCR rounds, roughly 11 cycles each, used TRBV1-TRBV30 forward primers and a C-beta reverse primer. TCRdb re-derived calls from the multiplex PCR reads in MiXCR, one entry per CDR3 protein. The table has about 66,000 distinct CDR3 sequences, over 60% seen once. Unsorted bulk tissue, roughly 20-34 mg of it, served as the source for co-extraction of RNA and DNA. The sequencing sample was made of liver tumor tissue from sampling region 4. Subset: tumor region T4, right-lateral pole. The receptors were gathered from a man aged 40-49 years with primary liver carcinoma and hepatitis B virus infection.

This sequence joins TRBV6-5 and TRBJ2-7; either TRBD1 or TRBD2 may fit D (6 bases each). Germline CDR1 and CDR2: MNHEY and SVGAGI. The CDR3 has 13 amino acids. Trimming stripped 7 bases from V and 6 bases from J, with 16 bases between. In nucleotides, the CDR3 is TGTGCCAGCATGATAAGGGGGGCCGTCGAGCAGTACTTC. Translation: CASMIRGAVEQYF.

There are many counts of this clonotype. In DNA, the CDR3 is TGTGCCAGCAGTTTACTCTTGCGCGGACTAGCGGGAAATGGTAATGAGCAGTTCTTC. As protein: CASSLLLRGLAGNGNEQFF. V is TRBV12-3 or TRBV12-4 and J is TRBJ2-1; 12 bases match TRBD2. The trim removed 2 bases at V and 7 bases at J, leaving 15 bases unmatched. The CDR3 has 19 residues.

Concerning this clonotype: Likely a read error: the CDR3 ends without its conserved phenylalanine or tryptophan. This chain connects TRBV29-1 to TRBJ2-7; weak D call: TRBD1 (5 bases). The CDR3 is 11 residues long. CDR1 and CDR2 from the germline V gene are SQVTM and ANQGSEA. V lost 7 bases and J lost 7, with 14 bases in between. CDR3 loop: CSARDSHEQYL. The DNA of the CDR3 is TGCAGCGCTCGAGACAGCCATGAGCAGTACTTA.

Remarks on this clonotype: Relative to the germline gene, one junction end is altered; a read error may explain this. The chain carries TRBV5-6 and TRBJ1-6, with TRBD1 as a possible D gene (5 bases). Germline CDR1 is SGHDT and CDR2 is YYEEEE. This CDR3 has 15 residues. CDR3 nucleotide sequence: TGTGTCAGCAGCTTGGCCCCCCGAGGGGATTCACCCTTCCACTTT. Residues: CVSSLAPRGDSPFHF.

The chain couples TRBV7-8 to TRBJ2-1, with D possibly matching TRBD2 (5 bases). There are 18 residues in the CDR3. CDR1 is SGHVS, CDR2 FQNEAQ, per germline. Trimming pared 5 bases from V and 4 bases from J, leaving 24 bases between. CDR3 nucleotides: TGTGCCAGCAGCCCTCTTGGAGGCTCAGCGGTCCCTTACAATGAGCAGTTCTTC. It translates to CASSPLGGSAVPYNEQFF. Combining the CDR3 with reference TRBV7-8 and TRBJ2-1 gives the whole variable domain GAGVSQSPRYKVAKRGQDVALRCDPISGHVSLFWYQQALGQGPEFLTYFQNEAQLDKSGLPSDRFFAERPEGSVSTLKIQRTQQEDSAVYLCASSPLGGSAVPYNEQFFGPGTRLTVL.

Ten or more counts support this clonotype. Relative to the germline gene, one junction end is altered; a read error may explain this. The chain joins TRBV11-1 to TRBJ2-7, with D perhaps TRBD2 (5 bases). This CDR3 contains 15 residues. In germline, CDR1 is SGHAT, CDR2 FQDESV (reference sequence). CDR3 sequence reads: CPSSFDGLFSYEQYF. In DNA, the CDR3 is TGTCCCAGCAGCTTCGACGGACTGTTCTCCTACGAGCAGTACTTC.

As to this clonotype: The final CDR3 position lacks the conserved phenylalanine or tryptophan, pointing to a likely read error. The chain joins TRBV12-3 or TRBV12-4 to TRBJ2-2; D might be TRBD2 (6 bases). This CDR3 is built from 13 residues. The CDR3 reads CASSGYSTGGLFL. CDR3 in DNA: TGTGCCAGCAGCGGCTACTCCACCGGGGGGCTGTTTCTT.

The chain couples TRBV5-1 to TRBJ2-3; perhaps TRBD2 as D (5 bases). V was trimmed by 5 bases and J by 3 bases, leaving 13 bases between them. The CDR3 loop spans 14 amino acids. In germline, CDR1 is SGHRS, CDR2 YFSETQ. The CDR3 region is CASRAEVSTDTQYF. For the CDR3, the DNA is TGCGCCAGCAGGGCGGAGGTGAGTACAGATACGCAGTATTTT.

This clonotype was recorded once. One end of the junction is discordant with germline, which a read error may explain. The V gene is TRBV6-2 or TRBV6-3, the J gene TRBJ1-5; D gene unclear. CDR1 MNHEY and CDR2 SVGEGT come from the germline V gene. CDR3 length equals 13 residues. CDR3 sequence (DNA): TGTGCCAGCAGTTACACTTTCATTCAGCCCCATCATTTT. This codes for CASSYTFIQPHHF.

As to this clonotype: A read error may produce the germline difference seen at one junction end. The CDR3 DNA reads TGTGCCCGCAGCCAAGAGTACGGGCAGGGTTTTTGGACTGAAGTTTTCTTT. It is translated as CARSQEYGQGFWTEVFF. The rearrangement links TRBV4-2 to TRBJ1-1; D may be TRBD1 (5 bases). The CDR3 length is 17 residues. Germline V lookup: CDR1 LGHNA, CDR2 YNFKEQ.

About this clonotype: A read error may be the cause here, since a much bigger clone is one base away. This chain uses TRBV6-2 or TRBV6-3 with TRBJ1-4; no clear D gene. The CDR3 runs 15 residues. From germline, CDR1 is MNHEY and CDR2 SVGEGT. In DNA, the CDR3 is TGTGCCAGCAGAGCGTTGGTTCGGACTAATGGAAAACTGTTTTTT. Its protein product is CASRALVRTNGKLFF.